This paragraph covers one T cell receptor (beta chain) sequence. Its specificity is unknown. This entry comes from a study of immune heterogeneity within non-small cell lung tumors. Broader study findings: Local T-cell clonality correlated moderately but significantly with local tumor mutational burden (R around 0.35).

TCR beta CDR3 was amplified by multiplex PCR, first round around 10 cycles, 32 V and 13 J primers. TCRdb re-derived calls from the multiplex PCR reads in MiXCR, one entry per CDR3 protein. Of about 4,900 distinct CDR3 sequences listed, roughly 24% are singletons. The template for each sample was roughly 650 ng of genomic DNA, which had been extracted from bulk tumor tissue. Taken during surgery, several biopsies per primary tumor were spaced as far apart as possible within the tumor mass. Patients went through curative surgery, and their non-small cell lung cancer was untreated and newly diagnosed. This CDR3 comprises 14 residues. V was cut by 4 bases and J by 1 base, with 13 bases left in between. Germline values: CDR1 SQVTM, CDR2 ANQGSEA.

Sequenced material: lung tumor tissue. The TCR comes from a man aged 55 to 70 with non-small cell lung cancer. V is TRBV29-1 and J is TRBJ1-1; no firm D call. CDR3 nucleotides: TGCAGCGTTGCTCCCAAATTGAGGAACACTGAAGCTTTCTTT. Encoded protein: CSVAPKLRNTEAFF.